The 21 T cell receptor beta chains below come from one sample, sequenced in a study of tumor-infiltrating lymphocytes in oesophageal squamous cell carcinoma (dated by TCRdb to about 2016). The library was prepared using PCR. This sample was sequenced with an Illumina HiSeq 2000. TCRdb's own reprocessing of the public reads used fastp at Q25 and MiXCR and kept productive beta chains. Entries that share a CDR3 protein sequence are merged under the most common genes and DNA. This sample has 9,000 or so distinct CDR3 sequences in its table, and 55% to 80% of those were observed once. The ten top clones hold approximately 40% of the sample. Sequencing used esophageal tumor tissue. Receptors originate from a female donor with esophageal squamous cell carcinoma.

This CDR3 reads CASSTWTGRYEQYF. In nucleotides, the CDR3 is TGTGCCAGCAGCACCTGGACAGGGCGCTACGAGCAGTACTTC. V usage is TRBV7-2 and J usage is TRBJ2-5, with 8 bases identical to TRBD1. The J call may be incorrect, as the DNA end agrees better with TRBJ2-7. The CDR3 runs to 14 residues. Looked up from germline, CDR1 is SGHTA and CDR2 is FQGNSA.

The chain uses TRBV6-1 and TRBJ2-7, with a tentative D call TRBD2 (6 bases). CDR3 length equals 13 residues. The V gene's germline CDR1 is MNHNS and CDR2 SASEGT. Between the trimmed V and J ends, which lost 7 bases and 1 base, there was a span of 11 bases. The CDR3 coding sequence is TGTGCCAGCACACGACTAGAGTCCTACGAGCAGTACTTC. Its protein product is CASTRLESYEQYF.

V is TRBV4-1 and J is TRBJ2-6; D is undetermined. The length of the CDR3 is 16 residues. Germline V gives CDR1 MGHRA, CDR2 YSYEKL. V was pared by 3 bases and J by 1 base, with 10 bases between. CDR3 amino acids: CASSQGLGSGANVLTF. CDR3 in DNA: TGCGCCAGCAGCCAGGGTCTCGGGTCTGGGGCCAACGTCCTGACTTTC.

Regarding this clonotype: Its ends do not fully match the called genes, so a read error is possible. The chain couples TRBV6-2 or TRBV6-3 to TRBJ2-5; D gene uncertain. Germline V lookup: CDR1 MNHEY, CDR2 SVGEGT. This CDR3 has 16 amino acids. This CDR3 reads CASSYPWLQLSYEQCF. The CDR3 DNA is TGTGCCAGCAGTTACCCGTGGTTACAGCTTTCCTACGAGCAGTGCTTC.

This clonotype is medium-sized by share. The V gene is TRBV6-1, the J gene TRBJ1-1; tentatively, D is TRBD1 (5 bases). This CDR3 has 16 amino acids. CDR1 and CDR2 from the germline V gene are MNHNS and SASEGT. V was shortened by 6 bases and J by 0 bases, with 17 bases between the two germline ends. The CDR3 DNA sequence: TGTGCCAGCAGGAGGACACCCCAGGGCCTGAACACTGAAGCTTTCTTT. Translated: CASRRTPQGLNTEAFF.

A note on this clonotype: The junction and the germline gene differ at one end; a read error may be behind it. The chain links TRBV7-7 to TRBJ2-1; 10 nucleotides line up with TRBD2. The CDR3 sequence is 20 residues long. The germline gives CDR1 SSHAT, CDR2 FNYEAQ (reference sequence). Here the CDR3 DNA reads TGTGCTAGCAGCAACACAATGACTAGCGGGCCCCTAAGCTCCTACAATGAGCAGTTCTTC. Translating gives CASSNTMTSGPLSSYNEQFF.

The chain employs TRBV7-2 and TRBJ2-3; D is unresolved. The CDR3 is 15 residues long. Germline V gives CDR1 SGHTA, CDR2 FQGNSA. V was pared by 1 base and J by 1 base, with 9 bases between. CDR3 loop: CASSLGTPRTDTQYF. Here the CDR3 DNA reads TGTGCCAGCAGCTTAGGAACTCCCCGCACAGATACGCAGTATTTT.

J is TRBJ2-4 and V is TRBV7-2; 7 bases map to TRBD1. Germline V CDR1 and CDR2: SGHTA, FQGNSA. This CDR3 is 17 amino acids long. J lost 1 base, V lost 3 bases, and 9 bases had no gene match. The CDR3 loop is CASSLPPGQLAKNIQYF. The CDR3 coding sequence is TGTGCCAGCAGCTTGCCCCCGGGACAGTTGGCCAAAAACATTCAGTACTTC.

The CDR3 region has the DNA TGTGCCAGCAGCGCGGGGACTAGCGGGGCCGGGCGCTACGAGCAGTACTTC. Protein: CASSAGTSGAGRYEQYF. The chain employs TRBV7-6 and TRBJ2-3; 13 positions match TRBD2. The better agreement between TRBJ2-7 and the DNA end casts doubt on the J call. The length of the CDR3 is 17 residues. Germline lookup yields CDR1 SGHVS and CDR2 FNYEAQ.

The CDR3 DNA reads TGTGCCAGCAGCTTTAACGGGGGCGGGAGAGAGACCCAGTACTTC. Its protein is CASSFNGGGRETQYF. V usage is TRBV11-2 and J usage is TRBJ2-5, with D tentatively TRBD2 (7 bases). The germline V and J ends were trimmed by 3 bases and 4 bases, with 15 bases remaining between them. This CDR3 has 15 amino acids. Germline lookup yields CDR1 SGHAT and CDR2 FQNNGV.

Here the CDR3 DNA reads TGTGCCAGCAGCTTGTTTGAAGCGGTTCTCGAGACCCAGTACTTC. This codes for CASSLFEAVLETQYF. The gene calls are TRBV7-2 and TRBJ2-5; D is possibly TRBD2 (5 bases). Germline V lookup: CDR1 SGHTA, CDR2 FQGNSA. CDR3 length: 15 amino acids. Trimming cost V 3 bases and J 5 bases, with 16 bases left between them.

The rearrangement joins TRBV6-1 to TRBJ2-3, with 8 bases matching TRBD2. Per the germline V gene, CDR1 is MNHNS and CDR2 is SASEGT. This CDR3 is 15 amino acids long. The ends lost 4 bases at V and 6 bases at J; junction bases unmatched: 9. The CDR3 bases are TGTGCCAGCAGTGCCCGGGGACTAGGCGGTGATACGCAGTATTTT. Translating it yields CASSARGLGGDTQYF.

The genes are TRBV7-8 and TRBJ2-5; D perhaps matches TRBD2 (5 bases). V lost 1 base and J lost 11, with 23 bases in between. The CDR3 is 16 amino acids. CDR1 SGHVS and CDR2 FQNEAQ come from the germline V gene. The CDR3 bases are TGTGCCAGCAGCTTAGTGCCTAGCCCTTCCTACAATGAGCAGTACTTC. It translates to CASSLVPSPSYNEQYF.

This chain uses TRBV7-8 with TRBJ1-4, with D possibly being TRBD1 (5 bases). The V end lost 8 bases, the J end lost 7 bases, and 17 bases lay between the germline ends. Germline CDR1 SGHVS, CDR2 FQNEAQ. CDR3 length: 14 residues. The CDR3 bases are TGTGCCAGCTCTGCGCGCAGGGACGGTGAAAAACTGTTTTTT. This translates into CASSARRDGEKLFF.

The chain couples TRBV6-1 to TRBJ2-3; D could derive from TRBD1 or TRBD2 (5 bases each). The assigned J gene may be wrong: the sequence end matches TRBJ2-1 better. CDR1 MNHNS and CDR2 SASEGT come from the germline V gene. CDR3 length equals 13 residues. This chain's CDR3 is CASCLNPGTEQFF. Here the CDR3 DNA reads TGTGCCAGCTGTCTGAACCCCGGGACGGAGCAGTTCTTC.

In this sample, this clonotype turned up a few times. The V gene is TRBV7-6, the J gene TRBJ2-1; D gene unclear. The CDR3 length is 15 residues. CDR1 is SGHVS and CDR2 is FNYEAQ in the germline V gene. V gave up 1 base and J gave up 3 bases, with 10 bases separating them. The CDR3 DNA follows: TGTGCCAGCAGCTTAGTCAGCAACTACTACAATGAGCAGTTCTTC. Residues: CASSLVSNYYNEQFF. Filled out from reference TRBV7-6 and TRBJ2-1, the complete variable domain reads GAGVSQSPRYKVTKRGQDVALRCDPISGHVSLYWYRQALGQGPEFLTYFNYEAQQDKSGLPNDRFSAERPEGSISTLTIQRTEQRDSAMYRCASSLVSNYYNEQFFGPGTRLTVL.

This chain connects TRBV24-1 to TRBJ2-5; 10 nucleotides align to TRBD1. CDR1 is KGHDR and CDR2 is SFDVKD in the germline V gene. This CDR3 is 16 amino acids long. J lost 3 bases, V lost 6 bases, and 9 bases had no gene match. CDR3 residues: CATSPAYGTGEETQYF. The CDR3 nucleotides read TGTGCCACCAGTCCAGCATATGGGACAGGGGAAGAGACCCAGTACTTC.

The chain joins TRBV6-6 to TRBJ2-4; perhaps TRBD1 as D (5 bases). Gene TRBJ2-7 matches the end of the DNA better, so the J call may be wrong. Germline V lookup: CDR1 MNHNY, CDR2 SVGAGI (reference sequence). The CDR3 is 13 amino acids. The CDR3, as DNA: TGTGCCAGCAGTACCTACCAGGGCTACGAGCAGTACTTC. It translates to CASSTYQGYEQYF.

This clonotype has just a few counts. The chain uses TRBV7-3 and TRBJ2-1, with D possibly matching TRBD2 (7 bases). Trimming stripped 3 bases from V and 4 bases from J, with 13 bases between. There are 15 residues in the CDR3. Germline V gene lookup returns CDR1 SGHTA and CDR2 FQGTGA. The CDR3 sequence: CASSLGGGAYNEQFF. The CDR3 DNA follows: TGTGCCAGCAGCTTGGGTGGGGGGGCGTACAATGAGCAGTTCTTC.

J is TRBJ2-5 and V is TRBV7-2; D tentatively reads TRBD1 or TRBD2 (5 bases each). Per the germline V gene, CDR1 is SGHTA and CDR2 is FQGNSA. V was shortened by 6 bases and J by 4 bases, with 15 bases between the two germline ends. The CDR3 has 14 residues. CDR3 sequence: CASSPRDGRETQYF. Here the CDR3 DNA reads TGTGCCAGCAGTCCTAGGGACGGAAGAGAGACCCAGTACTTC.

The V gene is TRBV7-3, the J gene TRBJ2-1; 9 bases line up with TRBD2. The DNA matches TRBJ2-4 better at its end, which makes the J call doubtful. The CDR3 consists of 21 residues. Per germline, CDR1 SGHTA and CDR2 FQGTGA. The CDR3 nucleotides read TGTGCCAGCAGCTTCACACAACCTTTGCGGGAGGGCCAGCTAGCCAAAAACATTCAGTACTTC. Protein product: CASSFTQPLREGQLAKNIQYF.